The TCR beta chain described here comes from a study of shared clonotypes between healthy human individuals. Profiling relied on immunoSEQ multiplex PCR, and the TCRdb table lists in-frame clones only, not all of them. The sample contains around 940,000 clones, approximately 76% of which appear only once. The CDR3 spans 15 residues. V dropped 0 bases and J dropped 7; count of bases not matched to a gene: 2. Germline V gene data show CDR1 as SGHNT and CDR2 as YYREEE (reference sequence). The sequence came from a young man in good health. The rearrangement uses TRBV5-4 and TRBJ1-6, with 9 bases matching TRBD1. Material for sequencing was memory CD4+ T cells sorted from blood. Indicated subset: CD45RA-negative fraction. The CDR3 here is CASSLGDRVNSPLHF. CDR3 in DNA: TGTGCCAGCAGCTTGGGGGACAGGGTAAATTCACCCCTCCACTTT.